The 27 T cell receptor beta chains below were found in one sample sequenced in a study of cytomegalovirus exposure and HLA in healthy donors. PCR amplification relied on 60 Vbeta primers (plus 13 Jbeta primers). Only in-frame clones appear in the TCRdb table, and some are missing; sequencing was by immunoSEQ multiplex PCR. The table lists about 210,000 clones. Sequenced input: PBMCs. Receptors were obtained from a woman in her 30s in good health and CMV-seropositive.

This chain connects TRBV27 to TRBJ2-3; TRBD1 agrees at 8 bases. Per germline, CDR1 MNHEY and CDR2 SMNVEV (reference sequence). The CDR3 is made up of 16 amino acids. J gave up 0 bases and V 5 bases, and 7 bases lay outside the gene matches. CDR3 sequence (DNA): TGTGCCAGCAGTCCCAGGACAGGGCGTAGCACAGATACGCAGTATTTT. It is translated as CASSPRTGRSTDTQYF.

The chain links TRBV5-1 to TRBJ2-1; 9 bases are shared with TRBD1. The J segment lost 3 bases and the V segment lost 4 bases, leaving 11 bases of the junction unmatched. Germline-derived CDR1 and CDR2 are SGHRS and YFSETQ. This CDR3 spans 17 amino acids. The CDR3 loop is CASSTRRRGQGYNEQFF. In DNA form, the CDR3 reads TGCGCCAGCAGCACCCGCCGTCGGGGACAGGGCTACAATGAGCAGTTCTTC.

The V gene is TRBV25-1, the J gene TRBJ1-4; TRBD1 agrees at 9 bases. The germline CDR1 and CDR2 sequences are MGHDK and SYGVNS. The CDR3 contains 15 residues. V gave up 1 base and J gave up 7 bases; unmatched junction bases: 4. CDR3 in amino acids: CASSESGTGREKLFF. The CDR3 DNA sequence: TGTGCCAGCAGTGAATCCGGGACAGGGCGTGAAAAACTGTTTTTT.

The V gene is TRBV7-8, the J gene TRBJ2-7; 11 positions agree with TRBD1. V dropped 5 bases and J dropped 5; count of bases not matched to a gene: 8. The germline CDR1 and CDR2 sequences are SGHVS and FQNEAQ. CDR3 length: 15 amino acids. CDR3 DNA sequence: TGTGCCAGCAGCCCAGGAAGGACAGGGGGCCACGAGCAGTACTTC. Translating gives CASSPGRTGGHEQYF.

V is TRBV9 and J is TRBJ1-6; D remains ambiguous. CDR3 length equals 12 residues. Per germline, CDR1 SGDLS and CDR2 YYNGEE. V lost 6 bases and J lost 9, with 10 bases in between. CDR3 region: CASNRGPSPLHF. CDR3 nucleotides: TGTGCCAGCAACCGCGGGCCTTCACCCCTCCACTTT.

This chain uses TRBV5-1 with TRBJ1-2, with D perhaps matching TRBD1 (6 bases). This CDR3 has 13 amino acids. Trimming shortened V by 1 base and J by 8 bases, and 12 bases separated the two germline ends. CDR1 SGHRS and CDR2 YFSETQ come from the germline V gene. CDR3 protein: CASSLPQGSGYTF. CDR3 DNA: TGCGCCAGCAGCTTGCCACAGGGCTCCGGCTACACCTTC.

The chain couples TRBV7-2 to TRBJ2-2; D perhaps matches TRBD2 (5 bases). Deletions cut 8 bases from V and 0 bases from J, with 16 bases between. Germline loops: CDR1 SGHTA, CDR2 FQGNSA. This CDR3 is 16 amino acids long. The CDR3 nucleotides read TGTGCCAGCGGCGCTAGCATCCTCGCGAACACCGGGGAGCTGTTTTTT. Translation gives CASGASILANTGELFF.

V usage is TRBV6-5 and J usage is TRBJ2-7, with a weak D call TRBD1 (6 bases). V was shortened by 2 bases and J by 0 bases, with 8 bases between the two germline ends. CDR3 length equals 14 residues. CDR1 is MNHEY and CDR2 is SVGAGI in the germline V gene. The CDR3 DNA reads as TGTGCCAGCAGTTACAGACAGGACTCCTACGAGCAGTACTTC. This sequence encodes CASSYRQDSYEQYF.

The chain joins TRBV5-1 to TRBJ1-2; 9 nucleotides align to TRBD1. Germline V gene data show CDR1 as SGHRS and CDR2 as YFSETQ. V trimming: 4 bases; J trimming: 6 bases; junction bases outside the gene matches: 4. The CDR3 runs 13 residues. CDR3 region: CASSRDRVNGYTF. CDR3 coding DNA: TGCGCCAGCAGCCGGGACAGGGTAAATGGCTACACCTTC.

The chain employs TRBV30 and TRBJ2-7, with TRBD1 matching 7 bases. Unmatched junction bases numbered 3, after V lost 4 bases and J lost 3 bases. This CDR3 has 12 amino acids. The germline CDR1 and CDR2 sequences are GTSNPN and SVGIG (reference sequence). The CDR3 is CAWNQGVYEQYF. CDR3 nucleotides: TGTGCCTGGAATCAGGGGGTCTACGAGCAGTACTTC. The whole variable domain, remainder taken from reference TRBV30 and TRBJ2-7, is SQTIHQWPATLVQPVGSPLSLECTVEGTSNPNLYWYRQAAGRGLQLLFYSVGIGQISSEVPQNLSASRPQDRQFILSSKKLLLSDSGFYLCAWNQGVYEQYFGPGTRLTVT.

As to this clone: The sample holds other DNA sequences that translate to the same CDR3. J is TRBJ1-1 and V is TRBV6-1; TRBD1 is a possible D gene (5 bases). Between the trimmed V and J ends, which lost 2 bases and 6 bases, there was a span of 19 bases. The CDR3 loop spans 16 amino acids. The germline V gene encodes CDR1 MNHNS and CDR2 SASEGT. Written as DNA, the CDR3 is TGTGCCAGCAGTGAACCCCTGGGGCAGGGAGGTTCTGAAGCTTTCTTT. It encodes CASSEPLGQGGSEAFF.

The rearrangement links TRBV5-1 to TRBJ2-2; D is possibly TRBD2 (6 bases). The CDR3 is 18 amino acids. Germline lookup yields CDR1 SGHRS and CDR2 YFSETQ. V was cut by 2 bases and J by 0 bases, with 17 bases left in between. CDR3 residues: CASSFGGRNLTNTGELFF. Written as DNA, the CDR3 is TGCGCCAGCAGCTTTGGTGGGAGGAATCTTACGAACACCGGGGAGCTGTTTTTT.

CDR3 bases: TGTGCCAGCAGTACGTGGACTAGCGGGAAGGCCCGACCCTACGAGCAGTACTTC. Translated: CASSTWTSGKARPYEQYF. V is TRBV28 and J is TRBJ2-7; TRBD2 matches at 12 bases. Germline-derived CDR1 and CDR2 are MDHEN and SYDVKM. Germline trimming cut 5 bases from V and 2 bases from J; bases unmatched to any gene: 13. This CDR3 spans 18 amino acids.

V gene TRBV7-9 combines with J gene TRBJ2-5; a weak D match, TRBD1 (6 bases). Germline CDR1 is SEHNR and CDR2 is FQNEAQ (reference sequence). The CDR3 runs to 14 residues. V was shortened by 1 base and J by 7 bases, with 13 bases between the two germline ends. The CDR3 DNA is TGTGCCAGCAGCTTAGATGGACAGTCCAGGACCCAGTACTTC. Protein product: CASSLDGQSRTQYF. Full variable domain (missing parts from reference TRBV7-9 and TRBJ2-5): DTGVSQNPRHKITKRGQNVTFRCDPISEHNRLYWYRQTLGQGPEFLTYFQNEAQLEKSRLLSDRFSAERPKGSFSTLEIQRTEQGDSAMYLCASSLDGQSRTQYFGPGTRLLVL.

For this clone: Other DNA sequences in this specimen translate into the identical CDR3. The CDR3 DNA reads as TGTGCCAGCAGCCTGGCAGGGTCCAAAAACATTCAGTACTTC. It is translated as CASSLAGSKNIQYF. V and J are TRBV5-4 and TRBJ2-4; tentative D call: TRBD1 (5 bases). Germline V gene data show CDR1 as SGHNT and CDR2 as YYREEE (reference sequence). With 4 bases removed from V and 2 bases from J, the gap between germline ends came to 10 bases. This CDR3 region has 14 residues.

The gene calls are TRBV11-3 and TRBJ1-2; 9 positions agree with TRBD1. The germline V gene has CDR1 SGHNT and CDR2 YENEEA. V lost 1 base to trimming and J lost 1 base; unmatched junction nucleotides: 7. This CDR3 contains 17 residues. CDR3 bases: TGTGCCAGCAGCTTAGGGGGGACAGGGACCGATAACTATGGCTACACCTTC. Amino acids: CASSLGGTGTDNYGYTF.

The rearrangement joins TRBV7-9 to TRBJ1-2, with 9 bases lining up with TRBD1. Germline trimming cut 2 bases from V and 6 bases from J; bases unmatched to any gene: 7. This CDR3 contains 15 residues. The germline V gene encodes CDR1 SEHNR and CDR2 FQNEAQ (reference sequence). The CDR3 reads CASSLPRTGADGYTF. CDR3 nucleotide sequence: TGTGCCAGCAGCTTACCCCGGACAGGGGCGGATGGCTACACCTTC.

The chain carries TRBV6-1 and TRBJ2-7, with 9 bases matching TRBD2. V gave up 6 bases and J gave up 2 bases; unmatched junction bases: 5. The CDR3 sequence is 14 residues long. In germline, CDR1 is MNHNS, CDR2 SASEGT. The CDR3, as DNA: TGTGCCAGCAGGAATAGCGGGGGCCCCTACGAGCAGTACTTC. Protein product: CASRNSGGPYEQYF.

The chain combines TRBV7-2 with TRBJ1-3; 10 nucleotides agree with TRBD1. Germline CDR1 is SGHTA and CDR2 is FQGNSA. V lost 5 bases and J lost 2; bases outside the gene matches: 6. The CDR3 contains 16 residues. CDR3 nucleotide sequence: TGTGCCAGCAGCCTTCGACAGGGGGCGACTGGAAACACCATATATTTT. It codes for CASSLRQGATGNTIYF.

CDR3 region: CASSQDRGIQPQHF. CDR3 DNA sequence: TGCGCCAGCAGCCAAGACAGGGGGATTCAGCCCCAGCATTTT. The genes are TRBV4-3 and TRBJ1-5, with 7 bases aligning to TRBD1. This CDR3 region has 14 residues. The V and J ends lost 0 bases and 6 bases, in that order; junction bases with no gene match: 2. CDR1 is LGHNA and CDR2 is YSLEER in the germline V gene.

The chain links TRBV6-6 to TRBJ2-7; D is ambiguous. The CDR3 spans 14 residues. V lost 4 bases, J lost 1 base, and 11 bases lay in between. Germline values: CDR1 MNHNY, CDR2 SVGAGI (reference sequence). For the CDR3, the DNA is TGTGCCAGCAGTTCCCTTCCGAGATCCTACGAGCAGTACTTC. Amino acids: CASSSLPRSYEQYF.

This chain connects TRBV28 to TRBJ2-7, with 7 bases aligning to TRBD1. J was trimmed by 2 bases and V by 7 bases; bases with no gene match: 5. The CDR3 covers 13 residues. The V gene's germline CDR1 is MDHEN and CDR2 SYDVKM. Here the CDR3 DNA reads TGTGCCAGCATAGGGACAGCAACCTACGAGCAGTACTTC. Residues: CASIGTATYEQYF.

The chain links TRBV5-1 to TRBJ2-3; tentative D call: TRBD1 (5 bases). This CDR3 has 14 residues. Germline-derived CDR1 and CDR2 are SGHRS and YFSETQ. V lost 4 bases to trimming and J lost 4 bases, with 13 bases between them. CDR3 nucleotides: TGCGCCAGCAGCGCGGACAATCCGTCAGATACGCAGTATTTT. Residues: CASSADNPSDTQYF.

The CDR3 sequence is CASSEWDRGISYGYTF. The CDR3 coding sequence is TGTGCCAGCAGTGAATGGGACAGGGGTATTAGCTATGGCTACACCTTC. The rearrangement uses TRBV6-1 and TRBJ1-2; 10 bases are a match to TRBD1. The CDR3 loop spans 16 amino acids. Germline lookup yields CDR1 MNHNS and CDR2 SASEGT. V was clipped by 2 bases and J by 4 bases; unmatched bases: 7.

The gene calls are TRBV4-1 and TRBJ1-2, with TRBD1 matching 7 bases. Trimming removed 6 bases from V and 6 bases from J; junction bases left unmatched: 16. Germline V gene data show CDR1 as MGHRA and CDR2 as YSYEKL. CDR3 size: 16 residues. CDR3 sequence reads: CASSFTRQTGTDGYTF. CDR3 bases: TGCGCCAGCAGTTTTACACGCCAGACAGGGACGGATGGCTACACCTTC.

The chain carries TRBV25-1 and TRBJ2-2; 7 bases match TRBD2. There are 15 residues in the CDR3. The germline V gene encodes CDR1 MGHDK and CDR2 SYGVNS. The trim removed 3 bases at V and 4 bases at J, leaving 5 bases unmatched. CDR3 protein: CASSESRGVTGELFF. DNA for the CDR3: TGTGCCAGCAGTGAGTCCCGGGGGGTCACCGGGGAGCTGTTTTTT. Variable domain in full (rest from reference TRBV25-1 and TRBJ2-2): EADIYQTPRYLVIGTGKKITLECSQTMGHDKMYWYQQDPGMELHLIHYSYGVNSTEKGDLSSESTVSRIRTEHFPLTLESARPSHTSQYLCASSESRGVTGELFFGEGSRLTVL.

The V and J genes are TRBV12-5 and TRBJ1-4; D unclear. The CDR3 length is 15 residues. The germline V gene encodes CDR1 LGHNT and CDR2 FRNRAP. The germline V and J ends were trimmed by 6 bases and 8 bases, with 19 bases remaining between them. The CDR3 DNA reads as TGTGCTAGTGGGGCGGAGGGTTGGTATGGGGAAAAACTGTTTTTT. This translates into CASGAEGWYGEKLFF.